Listed below are T cell receptor beta chains from one sample, sequenced in a study of OX40 agonist ivuxolimab in advanced cancers. Libraries were prepared by immunoSEQ multiplex PCR; TCRdb keeps only in-frame clonotypes and omits some of them. The sample holds 70,000 or so clones, around 85% seen once. The sample was CD4+ or CD8+ T cells sorted from blood, taken in a trial of the OX40 agonist ivuxolimab. Receptors originate from an adult with an advanced solid tumor such as melanoma, head and neck, liver or kidney cancer. Both conserved end residues are part of each CDR3. The D gene is left open where the match is weak. Rows give clone size only sometimes, using once, few, many, or a class for an expanded clone.

len: 12
j_gene: TRBJ1-1
v_gene: TRBV5-6
abundance: NA
d_gene: NA
CDR3aa: CASRRQDAKAFF
CDR3nt: TGTGCCAGCAGACGACAGGACGCGAAGGCTTTCTTT

len: 13
j_gene: TRBJ2-4
v_gene: TRBV29-1
abundance: NA
d_gene: TRBD1
CDR3aa: CSVQVGGENIQYF
CDR3nt: TGCAGCGTTCAGGTAGGGGGCGAAAACATTCAGTACTTC

len: 17
j_gene: TRBJ1-6
v_gene: TRBV5-1
abundance: NA
d_gene: TRBD1
CDR3aa: CASSLAPGTGRNSPLHF
CDR3nt: TGCGCCAGCAGCTTGGCTCCCGGGACAGGGAGGAATTCACCCCTCCACTTT

len: 16
j_gene: TRBJ2-7
v_gene: TRBV5-1
abundance: NA
d_gene: TRBD2
CDR3aa: CASSVSPSGSRSEQYF
CDR3nt: TGCGCCAGCAGCGTCTCTCCTAGCGGGAGTCGATCCGAGCAGTACTTC

len: 14
j_gene: TRBJ1-1
v_gene: TRBV19
abundance: NA
d_gene: TRBD1
CDR3aa: CAIGTGGMNTEAFF
CDR3nt: TGTGCCATCGGGACAGGGGGAATGAACACTGAAGCTTTCTTT

len: 14
j_gene: TRBJ1-2
v_gene: TRBV11-2
abundance: NA
d_gene: NA
CDR3aa: CASSYNNGGLGYTF
CDR3nt: TGTGCCAGCAGCTACAATAATGGGGGGCTGGGCTACACCTTC

len: 13
j_gene: TRBJ2-7
v_gene: TRBV7-8
abundance: once
d_gene: NA
CDR3aa: CASSLVVGYEQYF
CDR3nt: TGTGCCAGCAGCTTAGTTGTCGGGTACGAGCAGTACTTC

len: 16
j_gene: TRBJ2-2
v_gene: TRBV7-9
abundance: NA
d_gene: NA
CDR3aa: CASSSQPSLGAGELFF
CDR3nt: TGTGCCAGCAGCTCTCAACCAAGCTTAGGGGCCGGGGAGCTGTTTTTT

len: 16
j_gene: TRBJ2-5
v_gene: TRBV6-1
abundance: NA
d_gene: NA
CDR3aa: CASSESGWQPQETQYF
CDR3nt: TGTGCCAGCAGTGAAAGTGGATGGCAACCCCAAGAGACCCAGTACTTC

len: 12
j_gene: TRBJ1-1
v_gene: TRBV7-9
abundance: few
d_gene: NA
CDR3aa: CASSQANTEAFF
CDR3nt: TGTGCCAGCAGCCAGGCGAACACTGAAGCTTTCTTT

len: 12
j_gene: TRBJ1-6
v_gene: TRBV30
abundance: once
d_gene: NA
CDR3aa: CAWARRGSTFAF
CDR3nt: TGTGCCTGGGCAAGGAGGGGGTCGACCTTTGCTTTT